This T cell receptor beta chain was identified during a study of cytomegalovirus exposure and HLA in healthy donors. Findings of the study overall: A few chains linked to CMV were shown in vitro to be specific for CMV antigens. Cytomegalovirus association was listed for 150 or so TCR beta chains.

The repertoire was sequenced with immunoSEQ multiplex PCR; TCRdb's copy has only in-frame clones and lacks some. This table has over 130,000 clones, around nine tenths appearing once. Separate from the approximately 700-subject first cohort was the 120-subject validation cohort, to which the donors belonged. CDR3 length: 16 amino acids. CDR1 is LNHDA, CDR2 SQIVND, per germline (reference sequence). Deletions cut 6 bases from V and 3 bases from J, with 20 bases between. Details on this clone: Its antigen remains unknown.

Sequencing was done on a sample of PBMCs. The receptor comes from a man aged 18 to 35 in good health and CMV-seropositive. The V call is TRBV19, the J call TRBJ1-1; perhaps TRBD1 as D (5 bases). In nucleotides, the CDR3 is TGTGCCAGTAGGCGCATCCCGGGCCTAGGGGACACTGAAGCTTTCTTT. Protein product: CASRRIPGLGDTEAFF.